The clone carrying this T cell receptor beta chain showed up just a few times. Its antigen remains unidentified. A read error may produce the germline difference seen at one junction end. This CDR3 comprises 13 residues. Germline CDR1 SGHVS, CDR2 FNYEAQ. This sample was included in a study of beta chain features in type 1 diabetes. Study findings and constraints: High-TCR-expressing cells could be over-represented by cDNA sequencing.

Since all of the isolated RNA was reverse transcribed, expressed TCRB transcripts were what got sequenced. Naive, central memory and regulatory T cell samples came to a mean of roughly 4 million reads. Profiling relied on immunoSEQ multiplex PCR, and the TCRdb table lists in-frame clones only, not all of them. The top ten hold about 0.02% of the sample, which has 900,000 or so clones, 15% to 20% seen once. This receptor was obtained from a woman under 30 in good health. This chain uses TRBV7-6 with TRBJ2-1; a weak D match, TRBD2 (5 bases). Input material: naive CD4+ T cells from blood. CDR3 protein: CASSLATYNEQFF. In DNA form, the CDR3 reads TGTGCCAGCAGCCTAGCTACCTACAATGAGCAGTTCTTC.